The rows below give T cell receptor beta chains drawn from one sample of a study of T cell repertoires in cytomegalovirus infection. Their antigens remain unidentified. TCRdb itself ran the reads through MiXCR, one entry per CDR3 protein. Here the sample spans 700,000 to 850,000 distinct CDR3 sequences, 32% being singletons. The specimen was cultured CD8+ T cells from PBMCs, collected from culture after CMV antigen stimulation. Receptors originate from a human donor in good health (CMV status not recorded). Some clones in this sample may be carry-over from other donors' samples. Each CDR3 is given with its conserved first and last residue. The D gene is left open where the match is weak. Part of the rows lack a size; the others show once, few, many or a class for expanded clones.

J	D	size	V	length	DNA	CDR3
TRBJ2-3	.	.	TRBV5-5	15	TGTGCCAGCAGCTCGAGGGGAAGGGTCACAGATACGCAGTATTTT	CASSSRGRVTDTQYF
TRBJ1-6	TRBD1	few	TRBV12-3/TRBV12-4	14	TGTGCCAGCAGCCCGACAGGGGATCAGTCACCCCTCCACTTT	CASSPTGDQSPLHF
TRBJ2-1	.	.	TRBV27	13	TGTGCCAGCACCCAGGGCCCTTGGAATGAGCAGTTCTTC	CASTQGPWNEQFF
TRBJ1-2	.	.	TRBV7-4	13	TGTGCCAGCAGCCGTGACAGGCCCTATGGCTACACCTTC	CASSRDRPYGYTF
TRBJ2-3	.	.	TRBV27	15	TGTGCCAGCAGTACCCCCAGGGATTTCACAGATACGCAGTATTTT	CASSTPRDFTDTQYF
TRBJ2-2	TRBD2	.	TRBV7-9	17	TGTGCCAGCAGGTCCGTGGCGGGGGGATTGAACACCGGGGAGCTGTTTTTT	CASRSVAGGLNTGELFF
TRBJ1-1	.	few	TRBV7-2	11	TGTGCCAGCAGTCACAGGAATGAAGCTTTCTTT	CASSHRNEAFF
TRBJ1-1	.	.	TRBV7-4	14	TGTGCCAGCAGCTCCGACAGTGTTCTCACTGAAGCTTTCTTT	CASSSDSVLTEAFF
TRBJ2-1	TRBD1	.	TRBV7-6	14	TGTGCCAGCAGCTGGACAGGGGAGGTGGATGTGCAGTTCTTC	CASSWTGEVDVQFF
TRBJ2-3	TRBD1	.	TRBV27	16	TGTGCCAGCAGTTCGACCGGGACAGGGTGGGCAGATACGCAGTATTTT	CASSSTGTGWADTQYF
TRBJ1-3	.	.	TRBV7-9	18	TGTGCCAGCAGCGTAAATTGGGACGGCGATCACTCTAGAAACACCATATATTTT	CASSVNWDGDHSRNTIYF
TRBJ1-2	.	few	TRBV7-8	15	TGTGCCAGCAGCTCCACGGCCAGTTCTAACTATGGCTACACCTTC	CASSSTASSNYGYTF
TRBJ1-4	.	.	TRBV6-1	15	TGTGCCAGCAGTGATTGGGGGACTCTTGATGAAAAACTGTTTTTT	CASSDWGTLDEKLFF
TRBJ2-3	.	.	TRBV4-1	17	TGCGCCAGCAGCCAAGACCCCCACTCAGTTGGCACAGATACGCAGTATTTT	CASSQDPHSVGTDTQYF
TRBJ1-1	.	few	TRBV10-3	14	TGTGCCATCAGTGAGCCGGAGGAGGACACTGAAGCTTTCTTT	CAISEPEEDTEAFF
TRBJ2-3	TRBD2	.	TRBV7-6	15	TGTGCCAGCAGACCACTAGCGGTGAACACAGATACGCAGTATTTT	CASRPLAVNTDTQYF
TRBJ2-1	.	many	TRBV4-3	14	TGCGCCAGCAGCCAAATGGGGCCTTACAATGAGCAGTTCTTC	CASSQMGPYNEQFF
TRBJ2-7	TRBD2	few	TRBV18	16	TGTGCCAGCTCACCCCTCTCAAGCGGGGGGGTGATCGAGCAGTACTTC	CASSPLSSGGVIEQYF
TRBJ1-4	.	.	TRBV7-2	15	TGTGCCAGCAGCTCCGACTGGACGGTAAATGAAAAACTGTTTTTT	CASSSDWTVNEKLFF
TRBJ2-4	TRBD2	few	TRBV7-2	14	TGTGCCAGCAGCTTAGGAGCGGGGAAAAACATTCAGTACTTC	CASSLGAGKNIQYF
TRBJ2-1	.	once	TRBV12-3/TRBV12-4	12	TGTGCCAGCAGTTTAGGGGGGGATGAGCAGTCCTTC	CASSLGGDEQSF
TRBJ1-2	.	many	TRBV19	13	TGTGCCAGTAGTATGTGGACGAACTATGGCTACACCTTC	CASSMWTNYGYTF
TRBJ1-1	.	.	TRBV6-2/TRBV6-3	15	TGTGCCAGCAGTTCGCGTGGACTCATGAACACTGAAGCTTTCTTT	CASSSRGLMNTEAFF
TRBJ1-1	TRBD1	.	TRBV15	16	TGTGCCACCAGCAGAGATAGGCGGGGACAGGCCACTGAAGCTTTCTTT	CATSRDRRGQATEAFF
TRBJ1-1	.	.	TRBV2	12	TGTGCCAGCAAGGGGGGATACACTGAAGCTTTCTTT	CASKGGYTEAFF
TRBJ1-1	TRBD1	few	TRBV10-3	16	TGTGCCATCAGACGACAAATAGAGACAGGGATGACTGAAGCTTTCTTT	CAIRRQIETGMTEAFF
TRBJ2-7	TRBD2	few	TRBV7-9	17	TGTGCCAGCAGCCCGACTAGCGGGGGGCTCACGGGCTACGAGCAGTACTTC	CASSPTSGGLTGYEQYF
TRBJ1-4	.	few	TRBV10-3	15	TGTGCCATCAGTGAGTCGCGGGGCAATCGAGAAAAACTGTTTTTT	CAISESRGNREKLFF
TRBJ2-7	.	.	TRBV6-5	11	TGTGCCAGCAGTTACGGGGCCCAGGAGTACTTC	CASSYGAQEYF
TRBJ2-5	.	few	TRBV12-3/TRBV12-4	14	TGTGCCAGCAGTTCAAGTCTCAGAGGGGAGACCCAGTACTTC	CASSSSLRGETQYF
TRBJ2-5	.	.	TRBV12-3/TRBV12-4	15	TGTGCCAGCAGTTTAGTCCCCAGGGAGGAAGAGACCCAGTACTTC	CASSLVPREEETQYF
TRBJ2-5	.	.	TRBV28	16	TGTGCCAGCAGTTTAATCTTGTCGGGGGTCCCAGAGACCCAGTACTTC	CASSLILSGVPETQYF
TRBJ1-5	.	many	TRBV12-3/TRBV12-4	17	TGTGCCAGCAGTTTTCTTGTGACACATCTTTCCAATCAGCCCCAGCATTTT	CASSFLVTHLSNQPQHF
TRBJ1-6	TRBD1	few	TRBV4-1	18	TGCGCCAGCAGCCAAAAGGTGGGCCGGGACAGGGGATTGTCACCCCTCCACTTT	CASSQKVGRDRGLSPLHF
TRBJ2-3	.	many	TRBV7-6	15	TGTGCCAGCAGCCTCCCGGGACAAAGCACAGATACGCAGTATTTT	CASSLPGQSTDTQYF
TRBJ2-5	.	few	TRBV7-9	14	TGTGCCAGCAGCGGCAGGGATTCGGTTGAGACCCAGTACTTC	CASSGRDSVETQYF
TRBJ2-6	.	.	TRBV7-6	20	TGTGCCAGCAAGAGGGACGGGGGCCCCTGGACTGGCTCTGGGGCCAACGTCCTGACTTTC	CASKRDGGPWTGSGANVLTF
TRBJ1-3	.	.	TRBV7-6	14	TGTGCCAGCAGCCCACGGGAAAGGAGAAACACCATGTATTTT	CASSPRERRNTMYF
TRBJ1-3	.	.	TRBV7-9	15	TGTGCCAGCAGCTTGGGCTTTCGCTCTGGAAACACCATATATTTT	CASSLGFRSGNTIYF
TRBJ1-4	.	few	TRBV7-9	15	TGTGCCAGCAGCCCCCCTGGGCAGGCTAATGAAAAACTGTTTTTT	CASSPPGQANEKLFF